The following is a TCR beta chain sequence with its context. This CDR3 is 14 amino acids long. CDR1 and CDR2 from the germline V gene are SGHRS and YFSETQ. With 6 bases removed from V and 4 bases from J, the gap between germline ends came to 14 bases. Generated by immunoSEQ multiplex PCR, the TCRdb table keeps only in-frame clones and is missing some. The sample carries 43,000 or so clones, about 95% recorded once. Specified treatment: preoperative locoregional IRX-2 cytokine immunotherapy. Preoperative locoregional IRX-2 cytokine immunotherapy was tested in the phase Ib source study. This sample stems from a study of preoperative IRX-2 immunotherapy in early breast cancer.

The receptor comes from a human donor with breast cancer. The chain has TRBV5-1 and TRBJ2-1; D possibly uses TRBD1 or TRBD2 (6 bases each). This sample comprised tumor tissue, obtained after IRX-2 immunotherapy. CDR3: CASKEGGQYNEQFF. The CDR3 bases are TGCGCCAGCAAGGAGGGGGGCCAATACAATGAGCAGTTCTTC.